The 25 T cell receptor beta chains below were found in one sample sequenced in a study of technical replicates of blood from a handful of donors. Profiled with immunoSEQ multiplex PCR; TCRdb holds only in-frame clones, not every one. The repertoire holds approximately 59,000 clones, 86% seen once, with about 5.5% in the top ten. The specimen sequenced was PBMCs. These receptors all stem from a human donor in good health. Some clones in this sample may be carry-over from other donors' samples.

The gene calls are TRBV7-8 and TRBJ1-5, with 7 bases matching TRBD1. J gave up 7 bases and V 7 bases, and 13 bases lay outside the gene matches. This CDR3 region has 15 residues. Germline V CDR1 and CDR2: SGHVS, FQNEAQ. This chain's CDR3 is CASTEWGDRVQPQHF. The CDR3 bases are TGTGCCAGCACCGAATGGGGCGACAGGGTACAGCCCCAGCATTTT.

Only a few counts were recorded for this clone. The rearrangement joins TRBV27 to TRBJ1-2, with D possibly being TRBD1 (6 bases). The CDR3 loop spans 16 amino acids. Per the germline V gene, CDR1 is MNHEY and CDR2 is SMNVEV (reference sequence). V shed 5 bases and J shed 3 bases, with 19 bases lying between them. The CDR3 is CASSTSGQNAYYGYTF. The CDR3 DNA is TGTGCCAGCAGTACCTCTGGACAGAACGCTTACTATGGCTACACCTTC.

The genes are TRBV6-4 and TRBJ2-7; TRBD1 matches at 7 bases. This CDR3 is 13 amino acids long. The V and J ends lost 9 bases and 2 bases, in that order; junction bases with no gene match: 7. Looked up from germline, CDR1 is MRHNA and CDR2 is SNTAGT. The CDR3 here is CARPWGQTYEQYF. For the CDR3, the DNA is TGTGCCAGGCCTTGGGGACAGACCTACGAGCAGTACTTC.

The chain carries TRBV5-6 and TRBJ1-5, with D maybe TRBD1 (6 bases). The CDR3 loop spans 15 amino acids. CDR1 and CDR2 from the germline V gene are SGHDT and YYEEEE. V was trimmed by 1 base and J by 6 bases, leaving 14 bases between them. For the CDR3, the DNA is TGTGCCAGCAGCTTGTCGGGGGGCGCGGGTCAGCCCCAGCATTTT. It is translated as CASSLSGGAGQPQHF.

The chain uses TRBV30 and TRBJ1-1; weak D call: TRBD1 (6 bases). The CDR3 totals 14 residues. The germline CDR1 and CDR2 sequences are GTSNPN and SVGIG (reference sequence). Trimming stripped 4 bases from V and 5 bases from J, with 17 bases between. The CDR3 coding sequence is TGTGCCTGGATTCCTGGGACAATAAAGACTGAAGCTTTCTTT. It translates to CAWIPGTIKTEAFF.

J is TRBJ1-1 and V is TRBV27, with D possibly matching TRBD1 (5 bases). Trimming removed 2 bases at V and 5 bases at J, with 12 bases between. The germline V gene has CDR1 MNHEY and CDR2 SMNVEV (reference sequence). The CDR3 consists of 14 residues. The CDR3 DNA reads TGTGCCAGCAGTTTAAAATCAGGGTTTACTGAAGCTTTCTTT. It specifies CASSLKSGFTEAFF.

Only one count was recorded for this clone. The rearrangement links TRBV5-1 to TRBJ2-5; 8 nucleotides line up with TRBD1. Germline-derived CDR1 and CDR2 are SGHRS and YFSETQ. The length of the CDR3 is 15 residues. After removal of 2 bases from V and 5 bases from J, the junction contained 8 bases not matched to a gene. The CDR3 sequence is CASSFTGGTGETQYF. Written as DNA, the CDR3 is TGCGCCAGCAGCTTTACAGGGGGGACGGGGGAGACCCAGTACTTC.

This clone was counted a single time. The chain carries TRBV5-6 and TRBJ2-7; the D gene is possibly TRBD2 (5 bases). CDR1 and CDR2 from the germline V gene are SGHDT and YYEEEE. This CDR3 has 14 residues. V was cut by 3 bases and J by 3 bases, with 13 bases left in between. The CDR3 DNA sequence: TGTGCCAGCAGCTCGGAGACTAACAGCTACGAGCAGTACTTC. Translation gives CASSSETNSYEQYF.

The chain employs TRBV5-4 and TRBJ1-1, with 8 bases identical to TRBD1. This CDR3 region has 14 residues. The ends lost 4 bases at V and 4 bases at J; junction bases unmatched: 6. CDR1 and CDR2 from the germline V gene are SGHNT and YYREEE (reference sequence). The CDR3 DNA reads TGTGCCAGCAGCCAGGACAGGGAGGCCACTGAAGCTTTCTTT. It specifies CASSQDREATEAFF.

Only one count was recorded for this clone. V usage is TRBV10-3 and J usage is TRBJ1-3; D might be TRBD1 (5 bases). Germline V gene lookup returns CDR1 ENHRY and CDR2 SYGVKD. V was pared by 2 bases and J by 2 bases, with 13 bases between. The CDR3 runs 16 residues. Here the CDR3 DNA reads TGTGCCATCAGTGAGGGGGCAGGGATCGCTGGAAACACCATATATTTT. It encodes CAISEGAGIAGNTIYF.

The V call is TRBV6-1, the J call TRBJ2-7; the D gene is possibly TRBD2 (5 bases). The V gene's germline CDR1 is MNHNS and CDR2 SASEGT. The CDR3 extends over 16 amino acids. V shed 3 bases and J shed 0 bases, with 15 bases lying between them. The CDR3 bases are TGTGCCAGCAGTGAGGTCCTTGGACTCCTCTCCTACGAGCAGTACTTC. It encodes CASSEVLGLLSYEQYF.

V gene TRBV2 combines with J gene TRBJ1-2; 9 bases fit TRBD1. There are 13 residues in the CDR3. V lost 7 bases and J lost 4; bases outside the gene matches: 4. Germline V gene data show CDR1 as SNHLY and CDR2 as FYNNEI. CDR3 loop: CASKGQGSYGYTF. DNA of the CDR3: TGTGCCAGCAAGGGACAGGGTAGCTATGGCTACACCTTC.

This clone has just a few counts. The chain is built from TRBV5-4 and TRBJ2-2; D ambiguous. CDR3 length: 14 residues. Germline V gene sequence: CDR1 SGHNT, CDR2 YYREEE (reference sequence). V dropped 2 bases and J dropped 4 bases, with 9 bases sitting between them. The CDR3 DNA reads as TGTGCCAGCAGCTTTCGCGACACCACCGGGGAGCTGTTTTTT. Its protein is CASSFRDTTGELFF. The full variable domain, its missing parts supplied by reference TRBV5-4 and TRBJ2-2, is ETGVTQSPTHLIKTRGQQVTLRCSSQSGHNTVSWYQQALGQGPQFIFQYYREEENGRGNFPPRFSGLQFPNYSSELNVNALELDDSALYLCASSFRDTTGELFFGEGSRLTVL.

The chain joins TRBV11-2 to TRBJ1-4, with D tentatively TRBD1 (5 bases). This CDR3 has 15 residues. Germline V CDR1 and CDR2: SGHAT, FQNNGV. The germline V and J ends were trimmed by 5 bases and 8 bases, with 18 bases remaining between them. The CDR3 DNA follows: TGTGCCAGCAGCCCCGGGACTGCCTTCGGGGAAAAACTGTTTTTT. Its protein is CASSPGTAFGEKLFF. Filled out from reference TRBV11-2 and TRBJ1-4, the complete variable domain reads EAGVAQSPRYKIIEKRQSVAFWCNPISGHATLYWYQQILGQGPKLLIQFQNNGVVDDSQLPKDRFSAERLKGVDSTLKIQPAKLEDSAVYLCASSPGTAFGEKLFFGSGTQLSVL.

This clone was seen once. The chain recombines TRBV27 with TRBJ2-7; no definite D call. The germline V gene has CDR1 MNHEY and CDR2 SMNVEV (reference sequence). Deletions cut 0 bases from V and 6 bases from J, with 15 bases between. This CDR3 has 15 amino acids. The chain's CDR3 is CASSLSGSLVSEQYF. The DNA for the CDR3 is TGTGCCAGCAGTTTATCGGGTAGCCTAGTTTCCGAGCAGTACTTC.

The chain has TRBV4-2 and TRBJ2-7, with 9 bases identical to TRBD1. V was pared by 4 bases and J by 3 bases, with 7 bases of the junction left unmatched. This CDR3 has 15 residues. Germline lookup yields CDR1 LGHNA and CDR2 YNFKEQ. CDR3 DNA: TGTGCCAGCAGCCTGGACCGGGACAGGGACTACGAGCAGTACTTC. This codes for CASSLDRDRDYEQYF.

The chain recombines TRBV27 with TRBJ1-1, with 8 bases matching TRBD1. The CDR3 is 15 amino acids. Germline values: CDR1 MNHEY, CDR2 SMNVEV (reference sequence). Germline trimming cut 6 bases from V and 1 base from J; bases unmatched to any gene: 7. The CDR3 protein is CASRPYRGGNTEAFF. The CDR3 DNA sequence: TGTGCCAGCAGGCCTTACAGGGGGGGGAACACTGAAGCTTTCTTT.

The rearrangement joins TRBV5-1 to TRBJ2-3; no clear D. Per the germline V gene, CDR1 is SGHRS and CDR2 is YFSETQ. This CDR3 has 12 amino acids. The V and J ends lost 4 bases and 4 bases respectively, with 7 bases between them. CDR3 sequence (DNA): TGCGCCAGCAGCGTCAATGCAGATACGCAGTATTTT. Translated, it gives CASSVNADTQYF.

This rearrangement joins TRBV30 to TRBJ2-7; D may be TRBD2 (5 bases). The CDR3 is 11 residues long. Germline loops: CDR1 GTSNPN, CDR2 SVGIG (reference sequence). Deletions cut 5 bases from V and 2 bases from J, with 7 bases between. CDR3: CAWGLAYEQYF. The CDR3 bases are TGTGCCTGGGGACTTGCCTACGAGCAGTACTTC.

The rearrangement joins TRBV5-1 to TRBJ1-6; weak D call: TRBD1 (5 bases). This CDR3 region has 14 residues. Trimming took 7 bases from V and 4 from J, leaving 12 bases between them. The germline V gene encodes CDR1 SGHRS and CDR2 YFSETQ. In DNA, the CDR3 is TGCGCCAGCTCCCCGGGGGATTATAATTCACCCCTCCACTTT. Its protein is CASSPGDYNSPLHF.

The chain uses TRBV5-1 and TRBJ1-2, with 9 nucleotides matching TRBD1. The germline V gene encodes CDR1 SGHRS and CDR2 YFSETQ. CDR3 size: 15 residues. V lost 0 bases and J lost 4; bases outside the gene matches: 4. The CDR3 loop is CASSLDTGGGYGYTF. CDR3 sequence (DNA): TGCGCCAGCAGCTTGGACACAGGGGGCGGCTATGGCTACACCTTC.

The rearrangement joins TRBV27 to TRBJ1-5, with D maybe TRBD1 (6 bases). Germline values: CDR1 MNHEY, CDR2 SMNVEV (reference sequence). Trimming took 5 bases from V and 0 from J, leaving 11 bases between them. The CDR3 is 15 amino acids. As DNA, the CDR3 is TGTGCCAGCAGTCGGACAGTTTATAGCAATCAGCCCCAGCATTTT. Protein product: CASSRTVYSNQPQHF.

By frequency in the sample, this clone is medium-sized (0.01 to 0.1%). The same CDR3 is also encoded by other DNA sequences in this sample. This chain joins TRBV5-1 and TRBJ2-1; 11 bases align to TRBD2. Trimming removed 4 bases from V and 4 bases from J; junction bases left unmatched: 1. Per the germline V gene, CDR1 is SGHRS and CDR2 is YFSETQ. The CDR3 runs 14 residues. The CDR3 loop is CASSASGGYNEQFF. The DNA for the CDR3 is TGCGCCAGCAGCGCTAGCGGGGGGTACAATGAGCAGTTCTTC.

CDR3 DNA sequence: TGTGCCAGCAGCTTAGTCCGCCCGACAGGTTTTTACACTGAAGCTTTCTTT. As protein: CASSLVRPTGFYTEAFF. The chain carries TRBV7-8 and TRBJ1-1; D might be TRBD1 (6 bases). V shed 1 base and J shed 3 bases, with 18 bases lying between them. This CDR3 is built from 17 residues. Per the germline V gene, CDR1 is SGHVS and CDR2 is FQNEAQ. The full variable domain, completed using reference TRBV7-8 and TRBJ1-1, is GAGVSQSPRYKVAKRGQDVALRCDPISGHVSLFWYQQALGQGPEFLTYFQNEAQLDKSGLPSDRFFAERPEGSVSTLKIQRTQQEDSAVYLCASSLVRPTGFYTEAFFGQGTRLTVV.

The CDR3 coding sequence is TGTGCCAGCAGTTTACACGGGACAGGGACACAGCCGCAGTTCTTC. Translated: CASSLHGTGTQPQFF. The J gene is TRBJ2-1, the V gene TRBV27; 9 bases match TRBD1. V shed 2 bases and J 12 bases; nucleotides not matched to a gene: 11. CDR3 length equals 15 residues. Germline CDR1 MNHEY, CDR2 SMNVEV (reference sequence).